These T cell receptor beta chains were read from a single sample in a study of T cell repertoires in cytomegalovirus infection. TCRdb re-derived calls from the reads in MiXCR, one entry per CDR3 protein. The top ten clones hold roughly 13% of a sample with about 890,000 distinct CDR3 sequences, around 32% of them seen once. Their cognate antigens are unknown. The sequencing used cultured CD8+ T cells from PBMCs, collected from culture after CMV antigen stimulation. These receptors all stem from a human donor in good health (CMV status not recorded). Some clones in this sample may be carry-over from other donors' samples. CDR3s include the opening cysteine and the closing phenylalanine or tryptophan. Each record gives: CDR3 length, J gene, V gene, CDR3 protein.

>15|TRBJ1-1|TRBV7-6
CASSNPGQGGTEAFF
>15|TRBJ1-5|TRBV3-1
CASSQGRNSNQPQHF
>14|TRBJ1-1|TRBV6-2/TRBV6-3
CASRGGRLNTEAFF
>13|TRBJ1-4|TRBV6-6
CASSYKSSEKLFF
>19|TRBJ1-1|TRBV4-2
CASSHWGSQATLLNTEAFF
>16|TRBJ2-5|TRBV6-6
CVSSLGTGVIQETQYF
>15|TRBJ1-1|TRBV6-2/TRBV6-3
CASSYSARENTEAFF
>15|TRBJ2-2|TRBV20-1
CSAKLRDRVAGELFF
>16|TRBJ2-1|TRBV24-1
CATSDLRLAGGNEQFF
>15|TRBJ2-3|TRBV9
CASSPFSGGVNTQYF
>16|TRBJ2-3|TRBV7-8
CASSGGGGVSTDTQYF
>13|TRBJ2-1|TRBV7-8
CASSLSETNEQFF
>13|TRBJ1-4|TRBV7-9
CASSPVRGEKLFF
>15|TRBJ1-3|TRBV7-9
CASSLPDRNGNTIYF
>15|TRBJ1-2|TRBV28
CASSLPDRVGEGYTF
>13|TRBJ2-1|TRBV12-3/TRBV12-4
CASRSGGDSEQFF
>15|TRBJ2-2|TRBV6-6
CASRRGLVGTGELFF
>15|TRBJ1-5|TRBV27
CASSLQGAGAQPQHF
>16|TRBJ2-5|TRBV7-9
CASSLPLQREQETQYF
>15|TRBJ2-4|TRBV29-1
CSVEGPELAKNIQYF
>16|TRBJ2-1|TRBV4-3
CASSQDPAATLNEQFF
>15|TRBJ2-7|TRBV6-6
CASSYSVPGSYEQYF
>15|TRBJ2-1|TRBV6-6
CASSFERGRDNEQFF
>11|TRBJ2-5|TRBV18
CASRYQETQYF
>13|TRBJ1-1|TRBV15
CATSRDRYTEAFF
>15|TRBJ1-2|TRBV13
CASSRGTGFRSGYTF
>22|TRBJ2-6|TRBV4-1
CASSQGPLRDTIMSSGANVLTF
>18|TRBJ2-1|TRBV29-1
CSVDGDRLLAAPYNEQFF
>15|TRBJ1-2|TRBV28
CASSLRQGLSYGYTF
>15|TRBJ2-1|TRBV6-1
CASSPDRLPLNEQFF
>16|TRBJ2-1|TRBV12-5
CASGGLPGTVYNEQFF